Listed here are 4 T cell receptor beta chains from one sample, sequenced in a study of T cell responses to AZD1222 COVID-19 vaccine. Sequencing used immunoSEQ multiplex PCR; TCRdb keeps in-frame clones, though not all of them. This table holds some 63,000 clones, 65% to 90% found once. The specimen was peripheral blood, collected on day 0 of AZD1222 vaccination. These receptors were collected from an adult in good health.

The genes are TRBV19 and TRBJ2-1, with unresolved D. Trimming took 3 bases from V and 0 from J, leaving 9 bases between them. CDR3 length: 15 residues. Looked up from germline, CDR1 is LNHDA and CDR2 is SQIVND (reference sequence). The CDR3 nucleotides are TGTGCCAGTAGTATGAACAGCTACTCCTACAATGAGCAGTTCTTC. Its translation: CASSMNSYSYNEQFF.

The chain links TRBV11-2 to TRBJ2-2; 7 bases line up with TRBD1. This CDR3 region has 16 residues. J gave up 4 bases and V 5 bases, and 10 bases lay outside the gene matches. The germline V gene has CDR1 SGHAT and CDR2 FQNNGV. The CDR3 coding sequence is TGTGCCAGCAGCGTCCACCGGGACAGAAGCACCGGGGAGCTGTTTTTT. Its protein product is CASSVHRDRSTGELFF.

The J gene is TRBJ1-5, the V gene TRBV4-3; the D is unclear. The ends were cut back, 0 bases at V and 9 bases at J, with 12 bases in the middle. Germline CDR1 reads LGHNA; CDR2 reads YSLEER. CDR3 length: 14 amino acids. CDR3 nucleotide sequence: TGCGCCAGCAGCCAAGATGCCGGCGTAGGGCCCCAGCATTTT. Translating gives CASSQDAGVGPQHF.

The chain uses TRBV14 and TRBJ1-1, with D unclear. V lost 1 base and J 4 bases, leaving 19 bases between the germline ends. CDR1 is SGHDN, CDR2 FVKESK, per germline. The length of the CDR3 is 17 residues. The CDR3 DNA is TGTGCCAGCAGCCAAGTCGGAGGGTTCGGGATAAGCACTGAAGCTTTCTTT. It encodes CASSQVGGFGISTEAFF.